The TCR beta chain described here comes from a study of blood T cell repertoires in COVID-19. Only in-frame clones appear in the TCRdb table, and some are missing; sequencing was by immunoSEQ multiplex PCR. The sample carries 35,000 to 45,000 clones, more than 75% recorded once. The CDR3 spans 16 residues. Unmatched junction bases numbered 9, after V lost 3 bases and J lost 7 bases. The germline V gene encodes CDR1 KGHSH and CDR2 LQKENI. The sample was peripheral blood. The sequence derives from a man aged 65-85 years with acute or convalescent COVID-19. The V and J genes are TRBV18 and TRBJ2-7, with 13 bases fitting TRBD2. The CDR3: CASSPPGLAGTREQYF. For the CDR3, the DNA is TGTGCCAGCTCACCTCCGGGACTAGCGGGAACTCGAGAGCAGTACTTC.